Listed below are T cell receptor beta chains from one sample, sequenced in a study of PD-1 blockade in classical Hodgkin lymphoma. Data came from immunoSEQ multiplex PCR; TCRdb stores just in-frame clones and leaves some out. The data hold over 80,000 clones, with around four fifths observed a single time. The sample consisted of peripheral blood mononuclear cells (PBMCs), taken before the fourth cycle of nivolumab. Receptors were obtained from a human donor with classical Hodgkin lymphoma. CDR3s include the opening cysteine and the closing phenylalanine or tryptophan. A D gene is named only where the DNA matches it firmly. Clone size, where shown, is once, few, many, or a class for clones that have expanded.

size	J	V	D	DNA	CDR3
-	TRBJ2-6	TRBV6-5	-	TGTGCCAGCAGAATTACTGGGGCCAACGTCCTGACTTTC	CASRITGANVLTF
-	TRBJ1-5	TRBV7-2	-	TGTGCCAGCAGCTTGTTGGGGGTGGGGTTCAATCAGCCCCAGCATTTT	CASSLLGVGFNQPQHF
-	TRBJ1-2	TRBV19	TRBD1	TGTGCCAGTAGTCCCTACGGACAGGGAGGGGGCAACTATGGCTACACCTTC	CASSPYGQGGGNYGYTF
few	TRBJ2-5	TRBV7-3	TRBD2	TGTGCCAGCAGCCCCCATCGGGGGGGAGCATTAGAGACCCAGTACTTC	CASSPHRGGALETQYF
-	TRBJ1-4	TRBV6-1	-	TGTGCCAGCAGTGAAGGGAGGGGTTTGGTAAAACTGTTTTTT	CASSEGRGLVKLFF
-	TRBJ2-1	TRBV2	-	TGTGCCAGCAGTGATTCGGCGGGGACCTACAATGAGCAGTTCTTC	CASSDSAGTYNEQFF
-	TRBJ2-7	TRBV27	-	TGTGCCAGCAGTATGACAAGGATGGTGGGGGGCTCCTACGAGCAGTACTTC	CASSMTRMVGGSYEQYF
-	TRBJ2-1	TRBV5-1	-	TGCGCCAGCAGCTTGACAGGGAGGGGCAATGAGCAGTTCTTC	CASSLTGRGNEQFF
-	TRBJ1-4	TRBV29-1	-	TGCAGCGTTGAGGGGGAGAGTGAAAAACTGTTTTTT	CSVEGESEKLFF
-	TRBJ1-1	TRBV7-2	TRBD1	TGTGCCAGCAGCAGACAGGGGAACACTGAAGCTTTCTTT	CASSRQGNTEAFF
once	TRBJ1-1	TRBV9	-	TGTGCCAGCAGCGTCGGCCGGGGGAACACTGAAGCTTTCTTT	CASSVGRGNTEAFF
-	TRBJ1-1	TRBV27	TRBD1	TGTGCCAGCAGACTGGACAGGCACACTGAAGCTTTCTTT	CASRLDRHTEAFF
-	TRBJ2-1	TRBV23-1	-	TGCGCCAGCAGTCAACCGGTTCGGGGGAGTTACAATGAGCAGTTCTTC	CASSQPVRGSYNEQFF
-	TRBJ2-3	TRBV28	TRBD2	TGTGCCAGCAACTCACTACTAGCGAGCACAGATACGCAGTATTTT	CASNSLLASTDTQYF
once	TRBJ2-4	TRBV4-3	-	TGCGCCAGCAGCCAAGTTATGGGGGGCGCCACCAAAAACATTCAGTACTTC	CASSQVMGGATKNIQYF
-	TRBJ2-1	TRBV5-1	TRBD2	TGCGCCAGCAGCCCGGGACTAGCGTCGGTCGTTGAGCAGTTCTTC	CASSPGLASVVEQFF
-	TRBJ2-7	TRBV7-9	-	TGTGCCAGCAGCCACAAGGGAACAGGGCACGAGCAGTACTTC	CASSHKGTGHEQYF
-	TRBJ1-5	TRBV6-5	-	TGTGCCAGCAGCCCCAGGGGAGGGCAGCCCCAGCATTTT	CASSPRGGQPQHF
once	TRBJ2-7	TRBV18	-	TGTGCCAGCTCAAAGTCTACAGGGTCCACCGCCTACGAGCAGTACTTC	CASSKSTGSTAYEQYF
-	TRBJ1-5	TRBV15	-	TGTGCCACCAGTACGGCGCTCCAGAGGGGCAATCAGCCCCAGCATTTT	CATSTALQRGNQPQHF
-	TRBJ2-7	TRBV6-5	TRBD1	TGTGCCAGCAGTTACTCCGGGACAGGGGTCGGCGAGCAGTACTTC	CASSYSGTGVGEQYF
-	TRBJ1-1	TRBV6-5	TRBD1	TGTGCCAGCAGCCGGACAGGGGGCACTGAAGCTTTCTTT	CASSRTGGTEAFF
-	TRBJ1-1	TRBV5-1	-	TGCGCCAGCAGCTTGGGCACTCTGAACACTGAAGCTTTCTTT	CASSLGTLNTEAFF
-	TRBJ2-2	TRBV5-1	TRBD2	TGCGCCAGCAGCTTGGATTCGACTAGCGTGCACACCGGGGAGCTGTTTTTT	CASSLDSTSVHTGELFF
-	TRBJ1-3	TRBV25-1	-	TGTGCCAGCAGTGATAATGGGGACTCTGGAAACACCATATATTTT	CASSDNGDSGNTIYF
-	TRBJ2-1	TRBV11-2	-	TGTGCCAGCACCTGGGGGCAGAGACACTACAATGAGCAGTTCTTC	CASTWGQRHYNEQFF
-	TRBJ2-5	TRBV7-9	-	TGTGCCAGCAGCTTAGGGACACTTTACCAAGAGACCCAGTACTTC	CASSLGTLYQETQYF
-	TRBJ2-3	TRBV7-3	-	TGTGCCAGCAGCTCACGGGGCGCTGTCACAGATACGCAGTATTTT	CASSSRGAVTDTQYF
-	TRBJ2-1	TRBV27	-	TGTGCCAGCAGTTTTAACAGGCATGAGCAGTTCTTC	CASSFNRHEQFF
-	TRBJ1-5	TRBV6-5	TRBD1	TGTGCCAGCAGACGGGACAGGGGAGGCGATCAGCCCCAGCATTTT	CASRRDRGGDQPQHF
few	TRBJ1-4	TRBV19	-	TGTGCCAGTAGTATTTCCCTCGCGGAGCGGCGAAAACTGTTTTTT	CASSISLAERRKLFF
-	TRBJ2-7	TRBV11-2	TRBD2	TGTACCAGCAGCTTTACTGCGGGAGCACGCTACGAGCAGTACTTC	CTSSFTAGARYEQYF
-	TRBJ1-3	TRBV4-2	-	TGTGCCAGCAGCCGACACATGGACAGTGGAAACACCATATATTTT	CASSRHMDSGNTIYF
once	TRBJ1-3	TRBV27	-	TGTGCCAGCAGTTTATTCGGCGGGGCTGAGAGCACCATATATTTT	CASSLFGGAESTIYF
-	TRBJ2-7	TRBV5-6	-	TGTGCCAGCAGCTTGGCGGCAGGGGCAAGCGAGCAGTACTTC	CASSLAAGASEQYF
-	TRBJ1-2	TRBV11-2	-	TGTGCCAGCAGCTTAGATGGTGGGGCCGGTGGCTACACCTTC	CASSLDGGAGGYTF
few	TRBJ2-4	TRBV2	TRBD2	TGTGCCAGCAGTGAGCTGGTGCTAGCGGGAACCAAAAACATTCAGTACTTC	CASSELVLAGTKNIQYF
-	TRBJ2-1	TRBV7-2	-	TGTGCCAGCAGCTTCCCCAGGGGAGGGGGGGTTATATACAATGAGCAGTTCTTC	CASSFPRGGGVIYNEQFF